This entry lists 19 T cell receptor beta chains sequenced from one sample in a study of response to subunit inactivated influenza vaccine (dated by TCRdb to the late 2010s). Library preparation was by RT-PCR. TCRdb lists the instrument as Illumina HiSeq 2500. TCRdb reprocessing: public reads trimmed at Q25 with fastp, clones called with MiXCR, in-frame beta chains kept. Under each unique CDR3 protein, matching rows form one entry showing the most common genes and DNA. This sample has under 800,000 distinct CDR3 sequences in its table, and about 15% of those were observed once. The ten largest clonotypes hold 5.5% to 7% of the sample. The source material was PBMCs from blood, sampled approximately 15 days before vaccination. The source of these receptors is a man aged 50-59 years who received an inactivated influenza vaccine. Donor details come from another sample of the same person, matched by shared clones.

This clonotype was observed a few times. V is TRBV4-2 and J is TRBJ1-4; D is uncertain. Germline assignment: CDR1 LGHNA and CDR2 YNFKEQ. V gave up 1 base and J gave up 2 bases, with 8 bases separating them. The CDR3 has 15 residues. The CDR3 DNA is TGTGCCAGCAGCCAAGTTTCAGCTACTAATGAAAAACTGTTTTTT. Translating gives CASSQVSATNEKLFF.

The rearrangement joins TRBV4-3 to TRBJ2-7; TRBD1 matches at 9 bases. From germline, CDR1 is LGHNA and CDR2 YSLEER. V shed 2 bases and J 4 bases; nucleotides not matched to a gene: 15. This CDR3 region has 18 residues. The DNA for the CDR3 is TGCGCCAGCAGCCAATCGCCCTATCCGGGACAGGGTAGGTACGAGCAGTACTTC. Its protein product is CASSQSPYPGQGRYEQYF.

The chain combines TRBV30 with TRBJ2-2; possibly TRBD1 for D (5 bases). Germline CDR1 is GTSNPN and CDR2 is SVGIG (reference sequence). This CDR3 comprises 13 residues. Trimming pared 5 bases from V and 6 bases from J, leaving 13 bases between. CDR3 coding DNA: TGTGCCTGGGATGACAGAGACGCCGGGGAGCTGTTTTTT. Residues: CAWDDRDAGELFF.

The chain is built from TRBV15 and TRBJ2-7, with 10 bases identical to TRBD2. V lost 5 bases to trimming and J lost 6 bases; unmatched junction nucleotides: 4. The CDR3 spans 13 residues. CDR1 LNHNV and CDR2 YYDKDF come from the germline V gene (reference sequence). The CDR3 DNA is TGTGCCACCAGCCCGGGACTAGCGCGCGAGCAGTACTTC. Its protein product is CATSPGLAREQYF. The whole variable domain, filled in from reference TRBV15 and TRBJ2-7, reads DAMVIQNPRYQVTQFGKPVTLSCSQTLNHNVMYWYQQKSSQAPKLLFHYYDKDFNNEADTPDNFQSRRPNTSFCFLDIRSPGLGDTAMYLCATSPGLAREQYFGPGTRLTVT.

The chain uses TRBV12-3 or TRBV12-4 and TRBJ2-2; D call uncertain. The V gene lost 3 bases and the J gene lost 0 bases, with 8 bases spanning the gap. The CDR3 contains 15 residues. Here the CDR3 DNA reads TGTGCCAGCAGTTTTTCCAGGACGAACACCGGGGAGCTGTTTTTT. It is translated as CASSFSRTNTGELFF.

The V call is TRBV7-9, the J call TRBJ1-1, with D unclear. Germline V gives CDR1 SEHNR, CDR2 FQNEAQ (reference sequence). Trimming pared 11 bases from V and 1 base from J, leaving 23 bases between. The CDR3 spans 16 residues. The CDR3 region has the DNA TGTGCCTCCATTGCTTATATAGGTCAAAAGAACACTGAAGCTTTCTTT. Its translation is CASIAYIGQKNTEAFF.

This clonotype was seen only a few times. The CDR3 region has the DNA TGCAGCGTTCCCGCGCCCCTAAGCTATGGCTACACCTTC. It codes for CSVPAPLSYGYTF. The chain combines TRBV29-1 with TRBJ1-2; no firm D call. The V and J ends lost 5 bases and 4 bases respectively, with 14 bases between them. CDR3 length equals 13 residues. Germline V lookup: CDR1 SQVTM, CDR2 ANQGSEA.

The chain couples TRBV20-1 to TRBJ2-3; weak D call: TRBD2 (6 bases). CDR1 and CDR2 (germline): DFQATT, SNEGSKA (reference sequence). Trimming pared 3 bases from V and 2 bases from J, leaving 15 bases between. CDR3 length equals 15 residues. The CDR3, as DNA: TGCAGTGCTAGCCTGGGACTTTCGAACACAGATACGCAGTATTTT. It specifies CSASLGLSNTDTQYF.

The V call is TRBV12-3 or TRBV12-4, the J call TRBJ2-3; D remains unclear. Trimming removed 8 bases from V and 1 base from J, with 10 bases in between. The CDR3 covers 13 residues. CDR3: CASVLGGTDTQYF. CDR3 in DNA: TGTGCCAGCGTCCTCGGCGGCACAGATACGCAGTATTTT.

CDR3 coding DNA: TGTGCCAGCAGCGTACAGGGGGCGCAGGGCGGGGAGCTGTTTTTT. Amino acid sequence: CASSVQGAQGGELFF. This chain joins TRBV7-3 and TRBJ2-2, with 9 bases fitting TRBD1. In germline, CDR1 is SGHTA, CDR2 FQGTGA. Trimming at V came to 5 bases and at J to 7 bases, leaving 8 bases not matched to a gene. The CDR3 covers 15 residues.

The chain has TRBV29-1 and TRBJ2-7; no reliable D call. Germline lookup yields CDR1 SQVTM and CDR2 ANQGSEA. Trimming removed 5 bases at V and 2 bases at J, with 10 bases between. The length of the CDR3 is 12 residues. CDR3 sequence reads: CSVHTRTYEQYF. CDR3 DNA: TGCAGCGTTCACACACGGACCTACGAGCAGTACTTC.

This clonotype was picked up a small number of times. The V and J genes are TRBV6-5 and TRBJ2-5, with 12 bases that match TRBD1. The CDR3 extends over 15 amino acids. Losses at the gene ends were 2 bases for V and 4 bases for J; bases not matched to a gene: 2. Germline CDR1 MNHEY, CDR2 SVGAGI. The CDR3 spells CASSYGTGGGETQYF. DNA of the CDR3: TGTGCCAGCAGTTACGGGACAGGGGGCGGAGAGACCCAGTACTTC.

In DNA, the CDR3 is TGCAGTGCTAGAGACTCGGGACCGGCTAGCGAGACCCAGTACTTC. It codes for CSARDSGPASETQYF. This rearrangement joins TRBV20-1 to TRBJ2-5; the D call may be TRBD1 or TRBD2 (5 bases each). Germline V gene sequence: CDR1 DFQATT, CDR2 SNEGSKA (reference sequence). This CDR3 comprises 15 residues. With 0 bases removed from V and 5 bases from J, the gap between germline ends came to 16 bases.

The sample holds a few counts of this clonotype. CDR3 sequence: CASSYEVMNTEAFF. CDR3 DNA sequence: TGTGCCAGCAGTTACGAGGTTATGAACACTGAAGCTTTCTTT. The chain combines TRBV12-3 or TRBV12-4 with TRBJ1-1; D gene ambiguous. The CDR3 consists of 14 residues. V was shortened by 4 bases and J by 0 bases, with 9 bases between the two germline ends.

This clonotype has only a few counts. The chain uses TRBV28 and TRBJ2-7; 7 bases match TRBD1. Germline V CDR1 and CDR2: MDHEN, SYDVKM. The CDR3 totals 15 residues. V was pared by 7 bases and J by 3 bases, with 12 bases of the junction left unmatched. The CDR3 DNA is TGTGCCAGCACCCCGACAGGGCTTGAAGGCTACGAGCAGTACTTC. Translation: CASTPTGLEGYEQYF.

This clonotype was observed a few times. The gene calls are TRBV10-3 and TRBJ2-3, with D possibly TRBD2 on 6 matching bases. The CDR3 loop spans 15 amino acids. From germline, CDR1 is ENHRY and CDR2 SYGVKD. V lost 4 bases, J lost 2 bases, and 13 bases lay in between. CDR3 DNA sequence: TGTGCCATCAGTGGGCCGGGACTTTCCACAGATACGCAGTATTTT. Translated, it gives CAISGPGLSTDTQYF.

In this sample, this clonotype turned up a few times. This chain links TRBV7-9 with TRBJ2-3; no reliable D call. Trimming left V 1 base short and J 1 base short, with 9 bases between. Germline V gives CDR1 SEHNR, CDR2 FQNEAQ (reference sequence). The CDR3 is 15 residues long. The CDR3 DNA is TGTGCCAGCAGCTTAGATGCCGGGCGCACAGATACGCAGTATTTT. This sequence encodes CASSLDAGRTDTQYF.

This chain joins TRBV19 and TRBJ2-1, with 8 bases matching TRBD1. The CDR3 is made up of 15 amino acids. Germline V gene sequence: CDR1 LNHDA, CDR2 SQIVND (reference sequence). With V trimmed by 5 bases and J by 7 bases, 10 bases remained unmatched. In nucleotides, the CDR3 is TGTGCCAGTAGTCTCATCGGACAGGGTCGGAATGAGCAGTTCTTC. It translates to CASSLIGQGRNEQFF.

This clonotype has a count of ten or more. CDR3 loop: CATTGGWNTGELFF. CDR3 nucleotides: TGTGCCACCACTGGAGGGTGGAACACCGGGGAGCTGTTTTTT. The V gene is TRBV15, the J gene TRBJ2-2; D is possibly TRBD2 (6 bases). CDR3 length equals 14 residues. The V gene's germline CDR1 is LNHNV and CDR2 YYDKDF (reference sequence). Trimming pared 7 bases from V and 1 base from J, leaving 10 bases between. Looking up the rest from reference TRBV15 and TRBJ2-2 gives the full variable domain: DAMVIQNPRYQVTQFGKPVTLSCSQTLNHNVMYWYQQKSSQAPKLLFHYYDKDFNNEADTPDNFQSRRPNTSFCFLDIRSPGLGDTAMYLCATTGGWNTGELFFGEGSRLTVL.